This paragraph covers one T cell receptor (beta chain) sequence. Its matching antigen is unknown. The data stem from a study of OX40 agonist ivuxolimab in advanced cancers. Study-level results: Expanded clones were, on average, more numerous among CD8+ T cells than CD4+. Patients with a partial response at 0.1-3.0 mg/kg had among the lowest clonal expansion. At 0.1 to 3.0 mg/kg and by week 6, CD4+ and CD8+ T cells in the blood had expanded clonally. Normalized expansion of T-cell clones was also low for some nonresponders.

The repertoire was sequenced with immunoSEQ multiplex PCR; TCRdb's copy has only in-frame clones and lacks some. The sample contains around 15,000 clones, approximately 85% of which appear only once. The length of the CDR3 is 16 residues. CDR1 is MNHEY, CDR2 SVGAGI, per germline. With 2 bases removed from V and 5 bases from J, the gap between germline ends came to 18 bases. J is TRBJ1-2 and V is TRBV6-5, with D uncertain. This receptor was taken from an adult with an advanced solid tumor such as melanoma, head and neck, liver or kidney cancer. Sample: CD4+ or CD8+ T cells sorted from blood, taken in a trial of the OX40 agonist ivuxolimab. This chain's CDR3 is CASSYSSVSPYYGYTF. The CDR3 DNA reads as TGTGCCAGCAGTTACAGCAGCGTCAGCCCTTATTATGGCTACACCTTC.